This T cell receptor (beta chain) derives from a study of cytomegalovirus exposure and HLA in healthy donors. Study-level results: Immune exposure was documented only through CMV serostatus. Some V segments (TRBV6-2 and TRBV6-3 among them) were excluded as indistinguishable.

This clone was seen a handful of times. Its antigen is not known. Trimming removed 2 bases from V and 0 bases from J, with 8 bases in between. CDR1 is MDHEN, CDR2 SYDVKM, per germline. This CDR3 has 16 residues. The PCR made use of 60 Vbeta and 13 Jbeta primers. TCRdb's copy holds only in-frame clones and misses some; the assay was immunoSEQ multiplex PCR. The profile shows about 180,000 clones, roughly 76% of them singletons. The receptor comes from a young woman in good health and CMV-seropositive. This chain uses TRBV28 with TRBJ1-6; no definite D call. The sample comprised PBMCs. The CDR3 coding sequence is TGTGCCAGCAGTTTAGGGAGGAGCTCCTATAATTCACCCCTCCACTTT. This encodes CASSLGRSSYNSPLHF.